This TCR beta chain was documented in a study of blood T cell repertoires in COVID-19 (dated by TCRdb to the early 2020s). Looking at the study overall: The collaborator samples originated in the United States, Italy and Spain and spanned the acute and convalescent phases of COVID-19. The prospective study material was composed of cDNA or gDNA derived from T cells, B-cell-depleted T cells, or PBMCs. The repertoires were released in a freely available public database meant as a resource for research on the immune response to SARS-CoV-2. Where available, HLA class I and class II types were obtained from metadata supplied by the sample provider rather than from assay-based typing. The dataset comprised deeply sampled blood TCRbeta repertoires from subjects exposed to, actively infected with, or recovered from COVID-19. A de-identified subject ID, COVID-19 status, age in years and sex were almost always included in the sample metadata. Samples came from the ongoing ImmuneRACE study (first 160 participants) plus 1,254 subjects from 6 global collaborators. Summary of the overall study and its limitations: How much clinical and demographic metadata was included differed by source and by participant, and the metadata was provided uncurated.

TCRbeta CDR3 regions were amplified from genomic DNA using the immunoSEQ Assay, a bias-controlled multiplex PCR. In the original analysis: Nucleated cell counts per sample were estimated from amplification of reference gene primers within the assay. To quantify the absolute abundance of each unique TCRbeta CDR3 rearrangement, sequence reads were collapsed and filtered. For each sample, productive Simpson clonality was calculated by taking the square root of Simpson's diversity index across productive rearrangements. TCRdb limited this immuneACCESS table to in-frame rearrangements with V and J called. A share of clones is missing; checked studies link under half to unresolved V genes, and the rest is unexplained. From that table come the V and J calls and clone size; the DNA was used to work out D and trimming. Within this sample are 90,000 to 120,000 clones, with approximately 89% of them counted one time only. The ten largest clones capture approximately 6.8% of the sample.

Trimming accounts for 4 bases at V and 7 bases at J, while the number of junction bases matched to no gene is 3. CDR1 and CDR2 were assigned from the germline V gene as MGHRA and YSYEKL. The CDR3, cysteine through phenylalanine, is 15 amino acids long. Of the read, only the CDR3 DNA is kept; its 45 bases are in frame from base 1. About this clone: Its cognate antigen has yet to be identified. No clone much larger than this one lies a single base away; base qualities are absent.

Each collaborating institution followed its own protocols to collect whole blood in K2EDTA tubes. For TCRbeta analysis, collaborator samples were shipped as frozen whole blood, as isolated PBMCs, or as DNA extracted from either sample type. The sequenced material came from peripheral blood. This receptor was obtained from a man in his fifties or sixties with active or convalescent COVID-19. The rearrangement joined TRBV4-1 to TRBJ2-1, and TRBD2 matches 14 of the central bases. The CDR3 is CASSPGLAGENEQFF. The DNA is TGCGCCAGCAGCCCGGGACTAGCGGGAGAAAATGAGCAGTTCTTC.